These 13 T cell receptor beta chains were sequenced from one sample in a study of cytomegalovirus exposure and HLA in healthy donors. PCR used 60 Vbeta primers and 13 Jbeta primers. The table came from immunoSEQ multiplex PCR; TCRdb's copy has only in-frame clones and leaves some out. This table holds fewer than 250,000 clones, around 80% found once. The specimen sequenced was PBMCs. All receptors derive from a man aged 40-50 years in good health and CMV-seropositive.

This sequence joins TRBV6-6 and TRBJ2-3; a possible D gene is TRBD2 (5 bases). V was shortened by 6 bases and J by 0 bases, with 16 bases between the two germline ends. CDR1 MNHNY and CDR2 SVGAGI come from the germline V gene (reference sequence). This CDR3 is 16 amino acids long. In DNA form, the CDR3 reads TGTGCCAGCAGCTCGAGAGGGCTGGCTAGCACAGATACGCAGTATTTT. It encodes CASSSRGLASTDTQYF.

The V and J genes are TRBV5-1 and TRBJ2-7; 7 nucleotides agree with TRBD2. This CDR3 is built from 17 residues. Looked up from germline, CDR1 is SGHRS and CDR2 is YFSETQ. Trimming removed 0 bases from V and 4 bases from J; junction bases left unmatched: 13. In DNA form, the CDR3 reads TGCGCCAGCAGCTTGGCCGTTGGGACTACCGCAACATACGAGCAGTACTTC. Amino acid sequence: CASSLAVGTTATYEQYF.

Only one count was recorded for this clone. This sequence joins TRBV6-5 and TRBJ1-5; TRBD1 aligns across 11 bases. V lost 6 bases to trimming and J lost 6 bases; unmatched junction nucleotides: 4. Germline V lookup: CDR1 MNHEY, CDR2 SVGAGI. The CDR3 has 14 residues. CDR3 nucleotide sequence: TGTGCCAGCAGGCGGGACAGGGGGTTTCAGCCCCAGCATTTT. This gives the protein CASRRDRGFQPQHF.

In this sample, this clone turned up a few times. J is TRBJ1-1 and V is TRBV6-6; a weak D match, TRBD1 (5 bases). This CDR3 region has 15 residues. Trimming stripped 2 bases from V and 0 bases from J, with 10 bases between. Germline V lookup: CDR1 MNHNY, CDR2 SVGAGI (reference sequence). The CDR3: CASSYRQNVNTEAFF. CDR3 DNA sequence: TGTGCCAGCAGTTACCGACAGAACGTGAACACTGAAGCTTTCTTT.

Only one count was recorded for this clone. This chain uses TRBV19 with TRBJ2-5, with a possible D match to TRBD2 (5 bases). The V gene's germline CDR1 is LNHDA and CDR2 SQIVND (reference sequence). With 1 base removed from V and 3 bases from J, the gap between germline ends came to 9 bases. The CDR3 extends over 14 amino acids. Here the CDR3 reads CASSIGRWEETQYF. The CDR3 DNA reads TGTGCCAGTAGTATAGGGAGGTGGGAAGAGACCCAGTACTTC.

The V and J genes are TRBV19 and TRBJ1-5, with D possibly being TRBD1 (6 bases). The germline CDR1 and CDR2 sequences are LNHDA and SQIVND (reference sequence). V was cut by 5 bases and J by 9 bases, with 17 bases left in between. CDR3 size: 14 residues. CDR3 bases: TGTGCCAGTAGTCCGGACAGCTCGTTTGGGCCCCAGCATTTT. This translates into CASSPDSSFGPQHF.

This chain connects TRBV6-1 to TRBJ1-1; D unclear. This CDR3 has 15 amino acids. Germline lookup yields CDR1 MNHNS and CDR2 SASEGT. Trimming stripped 5 bases from V and 1 base from J, with 14 bases between. CDR3 in DNA: TGTGCCAGCAGTCCCCGGGTCTTGGGGAACACTGAAGCTTTCTTT. Amino acids: CASSPRVLGNTEAFF.

The chain uses TRBV9 and TRBJ2-2; the match to TRBD2 covers 16 bases. The CDR3 extends over 19 amino acids. Germline V gene lookup returns CDR1 SGDLS and CDR2 YYNGEE. The trim removed 3 bases at V and 4 bases at J, leaving 9 bases unmatched. CDR3 protein: CASSATGTSGRAGTGELFF. Here the CDR3 DNA reads TGTGCCAGCAGCGCCACCGGGACTAGCGGGAGGGCGGGCACCGGGGAGCTGTTTTTT.

The chain recombines TRBV29-1 with TRBJ1-5; 10 nucleotides match TRBD1. Germline CDR1 SQVTM, CDR2 ANQGSEA. The CDR3 extends over 13 amino acids. V dropped 6 bases and J dropped 4; count of bases not matched to a gene: 3. The CDR3 region is CSVTGGWNQPQHF. The CDR3 nucleotides are TGCAGCGTGACAGGGGGCTGGAATCAGCCCCAGCATTTT.

This chain links TRBV10-1 with TRBJ1-1; D is unresolved. Trimming removed 3 bases from V and 1 base from J, with 9 bases in between. The CDR3 loop spans 14 amino acids. From germline, CDR1 is WNHNN and CDR2 SYGVQD (reference sequence). CDR3 coding DNA: TGCGCCAGCAGTGAAGAGGCGTCGAACACTGAAGCTTTCTTT. Translation gives CASSEEASNTEAFF.

The CDR3 nucleotides read TGCGCCAGCAGTGGAACAGCCGCAGGGGGCGAGTACCAAGAGACCCAGTACTTC. This codes for CASSGTAAGGEYQETQYF. The chain carries TRBV10-1 and TRBJ2-5, with 8 bases that match TRBD1. The CDR3 is made up of 18 amino acids. From germline, CDR1 is WNHNN and CDR2 SYGVQD (reference sequence). J gave up 0 bases and V 4 bases, and 13 bases lay outside the gene matches.

The chain is built from TRBV2 and TRBJ1-1; D is unclear. Germline V gene sequence: CDR1 SNHLY, CDR2 FYNNEI. Trimming took 8 bases from V and 4 from J, leaving 14 bases between them. The CDR3 consists of 13 residues. The CDR3 DNA reads TGTGCCAGCGGGTACCAAGGAGGCACTGAAGCTTTCTTT. This translates into CASGYQGGTEAFF.

V and J are TRBV5-6 and TRBJ1-1; D not resolved. CDR1 is SGHDT, CDR2 YYEEEE, per germline. The CDR3 consists of 12 residues. Trimming removed 1 base from V and 7 bases from J, with 8 bases in between. The CDR3 DNA reads TGTGCCAGCAGCTTGTGGAGGGATGAAGCTTTCTTT. Amino acid sequence: CASSLWRDEAFF.